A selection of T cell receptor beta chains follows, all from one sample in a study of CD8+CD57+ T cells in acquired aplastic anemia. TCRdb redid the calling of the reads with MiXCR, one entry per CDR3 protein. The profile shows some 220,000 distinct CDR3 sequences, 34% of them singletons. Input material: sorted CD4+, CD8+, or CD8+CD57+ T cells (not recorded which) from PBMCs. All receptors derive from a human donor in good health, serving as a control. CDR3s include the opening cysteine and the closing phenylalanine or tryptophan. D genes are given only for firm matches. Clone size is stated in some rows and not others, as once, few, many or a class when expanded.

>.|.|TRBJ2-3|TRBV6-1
TGTGCCAGCAGGTCTCAGACATCCACTAGCACAGATACGCAGTATTTT
CASRSQTSTSTDTQYF
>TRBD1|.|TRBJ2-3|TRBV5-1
TGCGCCAGCAGGAGACAGGGGTTAGGAGATACGCAGTATTTT
CASRRQGLGDTQYF
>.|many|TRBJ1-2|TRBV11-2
TGTGCCAGCAGCTTGCGGCAGGGGATGGCTAACTATGGCTACACCTTC
CASSLRQGMANYGYTF
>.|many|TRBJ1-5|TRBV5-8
TGTGCCAGCAGCCCGGGGTTAATCACGAATCAGCCCCAGCATTTT
CASSPGLITNQPQHF
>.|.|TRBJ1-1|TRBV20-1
TGCAGTGCCCGCACCCCGGGTATGAACACTAAAGCTTTCTTT
CSARTPGMNTKAFF
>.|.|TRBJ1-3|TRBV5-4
TGTGCCAGCAGCATAAGGGGGGGAATCTCTGGAAACACCATATATTTT
CASSIRGGISGNTIYF
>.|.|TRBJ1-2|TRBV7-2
TGTGCCAGCAGCTTGGGGGGTTGGAGCACCTTC
CASSLGGWSTF
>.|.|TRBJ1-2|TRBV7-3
TGTGCCAGCAGCCCGGGCCCTAATAACTATGGCTACACCTTC
CASSPGPNNYGYTF
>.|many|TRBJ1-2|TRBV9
TGTGCCAGCACCCTGATGGGAACAGGGAAAGGCTACACCTTC
CASTLMGTGKGYTF
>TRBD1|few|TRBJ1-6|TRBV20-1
TGCAGTGCTAGAGGGGGACAGTCCGGATTTTGGCCCCTCCACTTT
CSARGGQSGFWPLHF
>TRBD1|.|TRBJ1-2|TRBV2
TGTGCCAGAACCGGGACAGGCACATATGGCTACACCTTC
CARTGTGTYGYTF
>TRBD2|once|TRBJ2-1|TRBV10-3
TGTGCCAGCAGTACAATTAGCGGGGGGCCTTCCTACAATGAGCAGTTCTTC
CASSTISGGPSYNEQFF
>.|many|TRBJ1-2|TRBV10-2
TGCGCCAGCACCCCGACGGGGGTTTGGGGCTATGGCTACACCTTC
CASTPTGVWGYGYTF
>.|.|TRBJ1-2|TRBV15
TGTGCCACCAGCAGAGCTTGGGACATAAACTATGGCTACACCTTC
CATSRAWDINYGYTF
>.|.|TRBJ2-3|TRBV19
TGTGCCAGCAGTCACGGAGTTGGGACGCAGTATTTT
CASSHGVGTQYF
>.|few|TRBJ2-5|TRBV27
TGTGCCAGCAGTCCTCGGACAGAGCGCCAAGAGACCCAGTACTTC
CASSPRTERQETQYF
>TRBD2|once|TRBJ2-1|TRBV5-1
TGCGCCAACAGCTTGGAGCAGCGGGAGGTCGATGAGCAGTTCTTC
CANSLEQREVDEQFF
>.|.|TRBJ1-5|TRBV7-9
TGTGCCAGCAGCGACCTGGGGGATCAGCCCCAGCATTTT
CASSDLGDQPQHF
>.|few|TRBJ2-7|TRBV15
TGTGCCACCAGCAGAGACGCAGGGGTAAGCTCCTACGAGCAGTACTTC
CATSRDAGVSSYEQYF
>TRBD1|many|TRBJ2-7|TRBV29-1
TGCAGCGTAGCTGGGACAGGGAATGGCTACGAGCAGTACTTC
CSVAGTGNGYEQYF
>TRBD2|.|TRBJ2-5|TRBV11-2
TGTGCCAGCAGCGTAGATCCTAGCGGGGGGGAAGGGACCCAGTACTTC
CASSVDPSGGEGTQYF
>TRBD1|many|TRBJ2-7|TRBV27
TGTGCCAGCAGGAGACAGGGATTAGCCTACGAGCAGTACTTC
CASRRQGLAYEQYF
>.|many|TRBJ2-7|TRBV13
TGTGCCAGCAGCGTAACAGGGACCCTTTCCTACGAGCAGTACTTC
CASSVTGTLSYEQYF
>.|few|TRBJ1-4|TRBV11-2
TGTGCCAGCAGTCTTACCGGGGCCCTTAATGAAAAACTGTTTTTT
CASSLTGALNEKLFF
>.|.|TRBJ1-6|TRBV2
TGTGCCAGCAACGTCTGGGGGGGTGGTAATTCACCCCTCCACTTT
CASNVWGGGNSPLHF
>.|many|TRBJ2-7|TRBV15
TGTGCCACCAGTCAGGGTCGAGTCGAGCAGTACTTC
CATSQGRVEQYF
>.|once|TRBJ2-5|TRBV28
TGTGCCAGCAGTTCTTTCGGGAGCAACCGAGAGACCCAGTACTTC
CASSSFGSNRETQYF
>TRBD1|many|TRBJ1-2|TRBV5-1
TGCGCCAGCAGCTTGGTTGGGACAGGGGAATCCTACACCTTC
CASSLVGTGESYTF
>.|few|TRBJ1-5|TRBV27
TGTGCCAGCAGGCTTACAGGGAACAATCAGCCCCAGCATTTT
CASRLTGNNQPQHF
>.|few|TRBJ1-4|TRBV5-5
TGTGCCAGCAGCTTGGGTACATACAGGGCTGAAAAACTGTTTTTT
CASSLGTYRAEKLFF
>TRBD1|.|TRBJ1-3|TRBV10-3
TGTGCCACTCTGGTGCGGGACAGCTCTGGAAACACCATATATTTT
CATLVRDSSGNTIYF
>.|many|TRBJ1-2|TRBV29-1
TGCAGCGTTGAGGCTCCGCAGGGGCTTAACTATGGCTACACCTTC
CSVEAPQGLNYGYTF
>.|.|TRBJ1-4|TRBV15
TGTGCCACCAGCGTCAGGCGGACAACTAATGAAAAACTGTTTTTT
CATSVRRTTNEKLFF
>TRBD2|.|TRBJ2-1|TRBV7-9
TGTGCCAGCAGCCCTCAGCGGGGCAATGAGCAGTTCTTC
CASSPQRGNEQFF
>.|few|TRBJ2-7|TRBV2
TGTGCCAGCAGCCAAGGCCCAGGGGGACTTTACGAGCAGTACTTC
CASSQGPGGLYEQYF
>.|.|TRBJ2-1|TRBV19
TGTGCCAGTAGTCTCGAGGGATATCAAAAGCAGTTCTTC
CASSLEGYQKQFF
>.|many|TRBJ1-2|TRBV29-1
TGCAGCGTCGACGGGGGGGCAGGGGACTATGGCTACACCTTC
CSVDGGAGDYGYTF
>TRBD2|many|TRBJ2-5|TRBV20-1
TGCAGTGCTAGAGACCGTAGCGGGAGCCACAGAGAGACCCAGTACTTC
CSARDRSGSHRETQYF
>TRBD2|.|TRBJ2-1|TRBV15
TGTGCCACCAGCAGAGAGATGGCGGGGGGTACCTACAATGAGCAGTTCTTC
CATSREMAGGTYNEQFF
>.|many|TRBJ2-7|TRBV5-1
TGCGCCAGCAGCTTGCAGGGAAGCTACTACGAGCAGTACTTC
CASSLQGSYYEQYF
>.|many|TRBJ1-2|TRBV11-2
TGTGCCAGCAGCTTAGAATCGTTGAGGGGCTATGGCTACACCTTC
CASSLESLRGYGYTF
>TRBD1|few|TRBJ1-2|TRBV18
TGTGCCAGCTCACGATTAGGACAGGGTGGCTACACCTTC
CASSRLGQGGYTF